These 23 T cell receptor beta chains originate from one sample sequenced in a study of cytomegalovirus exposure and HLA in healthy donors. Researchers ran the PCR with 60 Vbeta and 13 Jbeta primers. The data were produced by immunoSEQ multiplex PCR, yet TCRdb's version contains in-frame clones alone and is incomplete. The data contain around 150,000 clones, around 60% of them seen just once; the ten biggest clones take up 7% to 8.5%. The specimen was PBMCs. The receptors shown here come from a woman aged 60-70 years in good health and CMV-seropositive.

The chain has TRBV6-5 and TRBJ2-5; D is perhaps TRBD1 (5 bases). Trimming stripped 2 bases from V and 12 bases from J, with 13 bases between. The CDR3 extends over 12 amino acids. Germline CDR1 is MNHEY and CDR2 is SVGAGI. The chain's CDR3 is CASSYPPGPEYF. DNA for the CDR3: TGTGCCAGCAGTTACCCTCCAGGGCCTGAGTACTTC.

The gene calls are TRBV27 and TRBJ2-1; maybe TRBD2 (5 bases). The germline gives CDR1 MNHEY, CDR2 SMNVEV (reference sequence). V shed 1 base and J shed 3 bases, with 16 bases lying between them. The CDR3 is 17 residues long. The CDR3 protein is CASSLYGRAGLYNEQFF. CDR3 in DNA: TGTGCCAGCAGTTTATATGGGCGGGCCGGGCTCTACAATGAGCAGTTCTTC.

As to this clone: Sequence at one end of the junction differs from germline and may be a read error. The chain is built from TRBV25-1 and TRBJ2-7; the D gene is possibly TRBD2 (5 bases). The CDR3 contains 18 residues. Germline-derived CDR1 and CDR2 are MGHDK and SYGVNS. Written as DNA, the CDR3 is TGTGTCAGCAGTGAATTGGGATCGGGAAGAAAGGGCGCCTACGAGCAGTACTTC. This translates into CVSSELGSGRKGAYEQYF.

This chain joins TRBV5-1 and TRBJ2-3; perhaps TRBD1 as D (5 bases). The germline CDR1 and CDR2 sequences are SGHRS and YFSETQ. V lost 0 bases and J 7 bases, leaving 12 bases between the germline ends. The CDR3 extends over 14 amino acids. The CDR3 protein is CASSLGQGRNTQYF. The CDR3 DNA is TGCGCCAGCAGCTTGGGTCAGGGTAGGAATACGCAGTATTTT.

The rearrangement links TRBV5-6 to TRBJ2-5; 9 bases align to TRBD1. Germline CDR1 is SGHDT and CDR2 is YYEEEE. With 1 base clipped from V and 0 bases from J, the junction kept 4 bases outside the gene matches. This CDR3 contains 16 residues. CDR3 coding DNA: TGTGCCAGCAGCTTGTGGGACAGGGTTGACCAAGAGACCCAGTACTTC. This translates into CASSLWDRVDQETQYF. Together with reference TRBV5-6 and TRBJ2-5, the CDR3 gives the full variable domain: DAGVTQSPTHLIKTRGQQVTLRCSPKSGHDTVSWYQQALGQGPQFIFQYYEEEERQRGNFPDRFSGHQFPNYSSELNVNALLLGDSALYLCASSLWDRVDQETQYFGPGTRLLVL.

Here the CDR3 reads CASSRTGTGGETQYF. The CDR3 DNA reads as TGTGCCAGCAGCCGAACCGGGACAGGGGGGGAGACCCAGTACTTC. V and J are TRBV7-3 and TRBJ2-5; TRBD1 matches at 11 bases. Germline V gene data show CDR1 as SGHTA and CDR2 as FQGTGA. The CDR3 is 15 amino acids. After removal of 5 bases from V and 5 bases from J, the junction contained 7 bases not matched to a gene.

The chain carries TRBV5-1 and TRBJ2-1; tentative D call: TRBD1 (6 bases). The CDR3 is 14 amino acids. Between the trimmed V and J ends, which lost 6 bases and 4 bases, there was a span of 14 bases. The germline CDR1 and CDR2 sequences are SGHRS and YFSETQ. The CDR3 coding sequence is TGCGCCAGCAACACCGGGACACAATACAATGAGCAGTTCTTC. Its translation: CASNTGTQYNEQFF.

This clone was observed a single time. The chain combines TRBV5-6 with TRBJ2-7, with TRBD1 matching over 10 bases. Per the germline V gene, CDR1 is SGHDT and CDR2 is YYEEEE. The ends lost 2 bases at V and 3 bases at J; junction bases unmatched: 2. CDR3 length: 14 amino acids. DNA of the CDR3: TGTGCCAGCAGCTTCGGGACAGGGGACTACGAGCAGTACTTC. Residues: CASSFGTGDYEQYF.

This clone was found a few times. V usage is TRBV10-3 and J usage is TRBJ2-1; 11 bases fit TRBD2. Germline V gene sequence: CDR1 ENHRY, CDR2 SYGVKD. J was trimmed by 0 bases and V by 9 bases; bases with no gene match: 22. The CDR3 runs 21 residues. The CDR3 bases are TGTGCCATAGGGTCCCCCCATACTACTAGCGGGAGACGGAGCTCCTACAATGAGCAGTTCTTC. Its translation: CAIGSPHTTSGRRSSYNEQFF.

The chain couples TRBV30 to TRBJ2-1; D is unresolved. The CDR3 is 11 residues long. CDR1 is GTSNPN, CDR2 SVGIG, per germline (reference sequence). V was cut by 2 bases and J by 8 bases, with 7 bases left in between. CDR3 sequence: CAWSPRDEQFF. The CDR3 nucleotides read TGTGCCTGGAGTCCCCGAGATGAGCAGTTCTTC.

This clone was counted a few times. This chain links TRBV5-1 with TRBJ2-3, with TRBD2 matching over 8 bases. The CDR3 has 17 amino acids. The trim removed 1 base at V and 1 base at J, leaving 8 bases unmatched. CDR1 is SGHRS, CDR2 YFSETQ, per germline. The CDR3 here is CASSLFTGRVGTDTQYF. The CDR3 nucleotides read TGCGCCAGCAGCTTGTTTACCGGGAGGGTTGGCACAGATACGCAGTATTTT.

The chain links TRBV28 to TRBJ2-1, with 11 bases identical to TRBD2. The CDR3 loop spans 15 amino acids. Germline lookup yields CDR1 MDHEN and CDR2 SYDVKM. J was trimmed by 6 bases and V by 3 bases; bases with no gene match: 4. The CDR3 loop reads CASSFKTSGVNEQFF. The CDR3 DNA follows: TGTGCCAGCAGTTTCAAGACTAGCGGGGTCAATGAGCAGTTCTTC.

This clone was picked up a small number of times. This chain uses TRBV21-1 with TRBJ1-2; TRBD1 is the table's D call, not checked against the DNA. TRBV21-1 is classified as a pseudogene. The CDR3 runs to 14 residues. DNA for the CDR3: TGTGCCAGCAGCACCGCAGGGGTCAGGTATGGCTACACCTTC. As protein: CASSTAGVRYGYTF.

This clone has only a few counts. Here the CDR3 reads CASSQVGQGRAKEQFF. The CDR3 DNA is TGCGCCAGCAGCCAAGTGGGACAGGGAAGAGCTAAAGAGCAGTTCTTC. The chain combines TRBV4-1 with TRBJ2-1; 9 nucleotides match TRBD1. The germline gives CDR1 MGHRA, CDR2 YSYEKL. The CDR3 is 16 residues long. J was trimmed by 10 bases and V by 1 base; bases with no gene match: 11.

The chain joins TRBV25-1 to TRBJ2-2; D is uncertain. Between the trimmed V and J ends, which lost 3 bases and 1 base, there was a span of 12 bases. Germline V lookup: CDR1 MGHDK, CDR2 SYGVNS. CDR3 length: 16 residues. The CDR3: CASSDLRQENTGELFF. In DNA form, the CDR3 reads TGTGCCAGCAGTGATTTAAGGCAGGAGAACACCGGGGAGCTGTTTTTT.

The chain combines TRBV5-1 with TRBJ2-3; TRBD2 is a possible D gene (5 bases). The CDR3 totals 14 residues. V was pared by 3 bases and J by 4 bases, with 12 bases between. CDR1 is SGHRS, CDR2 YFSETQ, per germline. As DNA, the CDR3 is TGCGCCAGCAGCTGGGCGGGTGGGCCAGATACGCAGTATTTT. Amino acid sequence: CASSWAGGPDTQYF. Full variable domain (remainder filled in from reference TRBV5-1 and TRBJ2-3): KAGVTQTPRYLIKTRGQQVTLSCSPISGHRSVSWYQQTPGQGLQFLFEYFSETQRNKGNFPGRFSGRQFSNSRSEMNVSTLELGDSALYLCASSWAGGPDTQYFGPGTRLTVL.

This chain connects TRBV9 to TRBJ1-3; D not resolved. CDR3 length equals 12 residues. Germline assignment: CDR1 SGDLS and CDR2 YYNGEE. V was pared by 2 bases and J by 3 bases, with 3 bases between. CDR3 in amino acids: CASSVYGNTIYF. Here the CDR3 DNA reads TGTGCCAGCAGCGTGTATGGAAACACCATATATTTT. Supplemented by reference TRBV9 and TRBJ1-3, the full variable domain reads DSGVTQTPKHLITATGQRVTLRCSPRSGDLSVYWYQQSLDQGLQFLIQYYNGEERAKGNILERFSAQQFPDLHSELNLSSLELGDSALYFCASSVYGNTIYFGEGSWLTVV.

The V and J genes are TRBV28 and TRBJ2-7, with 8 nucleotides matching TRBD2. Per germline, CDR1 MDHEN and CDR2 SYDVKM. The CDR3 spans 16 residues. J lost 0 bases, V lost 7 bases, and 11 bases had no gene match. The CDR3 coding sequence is TGTGCCAGCAACGCCTATAGCGGGAAGAGCTCCTACGAGCAGTACTTC. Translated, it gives CASNAYSGKSSYEQYF.

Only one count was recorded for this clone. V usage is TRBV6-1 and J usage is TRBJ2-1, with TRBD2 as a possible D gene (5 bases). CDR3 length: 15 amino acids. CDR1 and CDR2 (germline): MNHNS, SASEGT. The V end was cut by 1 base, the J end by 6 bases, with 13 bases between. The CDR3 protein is CASSEVAGVGNEQFF. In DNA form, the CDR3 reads TGTGCCAGCAGTGAAGTGGCGGGTGTGGGCAATGAGCAGTTCTTC.

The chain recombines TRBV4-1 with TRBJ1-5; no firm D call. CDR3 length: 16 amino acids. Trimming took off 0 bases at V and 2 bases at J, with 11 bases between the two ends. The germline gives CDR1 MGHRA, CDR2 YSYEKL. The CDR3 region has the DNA TGCGCCAGCAGCCAAGATCGGTCGGAGGGCAATCAGCCCCAGCATTTT. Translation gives CASSQDRSEGNQPQHF.

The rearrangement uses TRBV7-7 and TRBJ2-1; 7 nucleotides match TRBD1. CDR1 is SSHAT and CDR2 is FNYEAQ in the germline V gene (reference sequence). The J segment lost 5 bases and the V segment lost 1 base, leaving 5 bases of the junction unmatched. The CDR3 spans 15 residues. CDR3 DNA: TGTGCCAGCAGCTTAGGACAGGGACCAGACAATGAGCAGTTCTTC. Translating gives CASSLGQGPDNEQFF.

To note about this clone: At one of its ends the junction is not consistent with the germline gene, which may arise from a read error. CDR3 nucleotides: TGTGCCAGCTCCCCACAGGGAGGGCAACTCAGCACAGATACGCAGTATTTT. Residues: CASSPQGGQLSTDTQYF. This chain joins TRBV18 and TRBJ2-3, with TRBD2 as a possible D gene (7 bases). The CDR3 extends over 17 amino acids. Germline loops: CDR1 KGHSH, CDR2 LQKENI.

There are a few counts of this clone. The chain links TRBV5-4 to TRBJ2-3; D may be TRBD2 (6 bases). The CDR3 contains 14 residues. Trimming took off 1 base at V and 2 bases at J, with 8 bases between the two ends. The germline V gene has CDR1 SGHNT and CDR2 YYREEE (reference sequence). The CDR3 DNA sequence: TGTGCCAGCAGCTTGCGGGAGTACACAGATACGCAGTATTTT. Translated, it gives CASSLREYTDTQYF.